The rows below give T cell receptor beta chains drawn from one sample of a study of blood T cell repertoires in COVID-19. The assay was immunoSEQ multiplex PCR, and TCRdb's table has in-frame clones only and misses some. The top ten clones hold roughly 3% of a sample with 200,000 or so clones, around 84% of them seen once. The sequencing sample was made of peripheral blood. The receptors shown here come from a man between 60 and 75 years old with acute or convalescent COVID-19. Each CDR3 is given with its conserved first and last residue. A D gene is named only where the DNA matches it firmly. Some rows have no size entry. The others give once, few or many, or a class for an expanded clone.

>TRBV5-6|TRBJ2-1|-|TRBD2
TGTGCCAGCAGCCGCCGGAGGGAGGGAAATGAGCAGTTCTTC
CASSRRREGNEQFF
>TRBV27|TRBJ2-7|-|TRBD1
TGTGCCAGCAGCCCTTTATCCACTCGGACAGGGCGGATCGGGCAGTACTTC
CASSPLSTRTGRIGQYF
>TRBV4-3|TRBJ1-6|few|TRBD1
TGCGCCAGCAGCCAAGATCGACAGGGGAATAATTCACCCCTCCACTTT
CASSQDRQGNNSPLHF
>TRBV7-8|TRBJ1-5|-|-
TGTGCCAGCAGCCTCCTCTGGGGCGGCAATCAGCCCCAGCATTTT
CASSLLWGGNQPQHF
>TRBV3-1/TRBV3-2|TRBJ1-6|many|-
TGTGCCAGCAGCCAAGTTGTCACCGGGGGAGATTATAATTCACCCCTCCACTTT
CASSQVVTGGDYNSPLHF
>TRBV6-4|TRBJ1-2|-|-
TGTGCCAGCAGTCAGGAGGCGGGGACTAACTATGGCTACACCTTC
CASSQEAGTNYGYTF
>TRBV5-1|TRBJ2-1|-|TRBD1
TGCGCCAGCAGCTTGGAGGGACAGGACTACAATGAGCAGTTCTTC
CASSLEGQDYNEQFF
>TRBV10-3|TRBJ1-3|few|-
TGTGCCATCAGGCAGACAGGCTCTGGAAACACCATATATTTT
CAIRQTGSGNTIYF
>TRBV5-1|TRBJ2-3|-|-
TGCGCCAGCAGCTTGGACAGGGTTCCGACAGATACGCAGTATTTT
CASSLDRVPTDTQYF
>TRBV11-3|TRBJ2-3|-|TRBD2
TGTGCCAGCAGCTTACGAGCGGGGGCGGGAGATACGCAGTATTTT
CASSLRAGAGDTQYF
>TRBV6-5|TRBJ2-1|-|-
TGTGCCAGCAGTCTGTTTGGAGGGACCTACAATGAGCAGTTCTTC
CASSLFGGTYNEQFF
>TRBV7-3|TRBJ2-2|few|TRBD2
TGTGCCAGCAGCCGCGACCCTCGGACTAGCATGGCCGGGGAGCTGTTTTTT
CASSRDPRTSMAGELFF
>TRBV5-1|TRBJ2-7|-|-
TGCGCCAGCAGCGAACTATCTACAATCACCTACGAGCAGTACTTC
CASSELSTITYEQYF
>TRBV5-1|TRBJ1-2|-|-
TGCGCCAGCAGCCTAGACGGGGTCTTGGGCTATGGCTACACCTTC
CASSLDGVLGYGYTF
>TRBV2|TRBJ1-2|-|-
TGTGCCAGCAGCGACTTTCCCAGCTATGGCTACACCTTC
CASSDFPSYGYTF
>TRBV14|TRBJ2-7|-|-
TGTGCCAGCAGCCAACGAGACAATTCCTACGAGCAGTACTTC
CASSQRDNSYEQYF
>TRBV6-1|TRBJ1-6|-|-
TGTGCCAGCAGTGAACCGCGGGAAGGGCAGGGTGCCTATAATTCACCCCTCCACTTT
CASSEPREGQGAYNSPLHF
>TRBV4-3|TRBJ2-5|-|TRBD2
TGCGCCAGCAGCCAAGATCCAGCGGGGGGCCGAAATCAAGAGACCCAGTACTTC
CASSQDPAGGRNQETQYF
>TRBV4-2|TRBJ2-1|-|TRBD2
TGTGCCAGCAGCCAGTACCCGCCCGGGACTAGCGGGGGACTCGCGTACAATGAGCAGTTCTTC
CASSQYPPGTSGGLAYNEQFF
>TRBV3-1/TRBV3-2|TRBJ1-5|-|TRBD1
TGTGCCAGCAGCCACGCAGGGGGCGCGAGCAATCAGCCCCAGCATTTT
CASSHAGGASNQPQHF
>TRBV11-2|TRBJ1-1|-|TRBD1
TGTGCCAGCAGCGCTTCTCACAGGGGTGCTTTCTTT
CASSASHRGAFF
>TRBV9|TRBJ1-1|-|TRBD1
TGTGCCAGCAGCGTAGGTCAGGGGGCGGTCACTGAAGCTTTCTTT
CASSVGQGAVTEAFF
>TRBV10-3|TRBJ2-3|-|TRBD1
TGTGCCATCAGTGACCCGGGACAGGGGTCAGATACGCAGTATTTT
CAISDPGQGSDTQYF
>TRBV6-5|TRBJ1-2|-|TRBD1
TGTGCCAGCAGTTACCCCGGGACAGGGCTTGGGGGCTACACCTTC
CASSYPGTGLGGYTF
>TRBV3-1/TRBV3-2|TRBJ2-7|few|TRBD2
TGTGCCAGCAGCTTCCTCGGACTAGCTGGTGAGCAGTACTTC
CASSFLGLAGEQYF
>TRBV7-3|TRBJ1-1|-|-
TGTGCCAGCAGCTTACAAAGCGGGCAGAACACTGAAGCTTTCTTT
CASSLQSGQNTEAFF
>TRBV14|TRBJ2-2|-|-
TGTGCCAGCAGCCAACTAGCGATGAACACCGGGGAGCTGTTTTTT
CASSQLAMNTGELFF
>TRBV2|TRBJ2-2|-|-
TGTGCCAGTCGTTACGACAGAACGCATACCGGGGAGCTGTTTTTT
CASRYDRTHTGELFF
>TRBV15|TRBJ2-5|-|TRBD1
TGTGCCACCAGCATACACAGGGGCGCGGAGGAGACCCAGTACTTC
CATSIHRGAEETQYF
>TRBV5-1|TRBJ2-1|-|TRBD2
TGCGCCAGCAGCTCGCTCGGGGGGGACAATGAGCAGTTCTTC
CASSSLGGDNEQFF
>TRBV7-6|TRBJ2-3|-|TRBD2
TGTGCCAGCAGCCCGTGGACTAGCGGTTCGGGTGGGGGCACAGATACGCAGTATTTT
CASSPWTSGSGGGTDTQYF
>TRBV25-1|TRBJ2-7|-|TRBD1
TGTGCCAGCAGGGAAACAGGGGGTAGAGCCTACGAGCAGTACTTC
CASRETGGRAYEQYF
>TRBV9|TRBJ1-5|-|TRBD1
TGTGCCAGCAGCGTAGCCGCAGGGGGCGCGGATCAGCCCCAGCATTTT
CASSVAAGGADQPQHF